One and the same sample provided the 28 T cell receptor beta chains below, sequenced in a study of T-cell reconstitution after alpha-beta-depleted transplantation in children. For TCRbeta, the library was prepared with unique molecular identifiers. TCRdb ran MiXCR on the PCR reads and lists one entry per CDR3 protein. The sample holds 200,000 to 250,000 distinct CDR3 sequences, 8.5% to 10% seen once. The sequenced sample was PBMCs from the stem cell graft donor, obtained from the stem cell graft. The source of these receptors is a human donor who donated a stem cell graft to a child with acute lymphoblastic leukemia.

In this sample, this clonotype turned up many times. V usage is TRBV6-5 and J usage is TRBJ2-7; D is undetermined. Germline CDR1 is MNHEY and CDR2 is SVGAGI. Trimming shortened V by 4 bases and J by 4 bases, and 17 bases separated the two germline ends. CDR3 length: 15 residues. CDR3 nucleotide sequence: TGTGCCAGCAGTTCCCCATGGGTCGGTGGATACGAGCAGTACTTC. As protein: CASSSPWVGGYEQYF.

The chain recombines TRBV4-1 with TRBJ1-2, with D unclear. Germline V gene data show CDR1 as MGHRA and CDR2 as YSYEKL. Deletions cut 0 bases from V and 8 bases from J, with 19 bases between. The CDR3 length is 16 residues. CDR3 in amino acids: CASSQEMTRKIGGYTF. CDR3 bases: TGCGCCAGCAGCCAAGAGATGACCAGGAAGATAGGGGGCTACACCTTC.

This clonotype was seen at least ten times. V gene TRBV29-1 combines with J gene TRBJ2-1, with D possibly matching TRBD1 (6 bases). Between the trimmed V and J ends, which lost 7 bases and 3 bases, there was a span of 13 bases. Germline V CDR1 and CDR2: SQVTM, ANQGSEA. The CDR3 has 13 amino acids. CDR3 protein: CSADRGNYNEQFF. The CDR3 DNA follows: TGCAGCGCTGATAGGGGGAACTACAATGAGCAGTTCTTC.

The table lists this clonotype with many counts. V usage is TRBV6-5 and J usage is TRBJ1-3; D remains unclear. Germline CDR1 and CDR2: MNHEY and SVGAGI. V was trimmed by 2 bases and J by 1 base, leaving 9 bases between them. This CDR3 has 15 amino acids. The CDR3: CASSYRERSGNTIYF. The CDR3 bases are TGTGCCAGCAGTTACAGGGAAAGGTCTGGAAACACCATATATTTT.

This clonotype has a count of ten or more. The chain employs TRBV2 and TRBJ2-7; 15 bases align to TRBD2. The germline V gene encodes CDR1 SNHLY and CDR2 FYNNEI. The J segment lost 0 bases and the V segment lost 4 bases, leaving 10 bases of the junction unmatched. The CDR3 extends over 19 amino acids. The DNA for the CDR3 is TGTGCCAGCAGTGCCCCCGGGACTAGCGGGGGGAGCCTCTCCTACGAGCAGTACTTC. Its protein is CASSAPGTSGGSLSYEQYF.

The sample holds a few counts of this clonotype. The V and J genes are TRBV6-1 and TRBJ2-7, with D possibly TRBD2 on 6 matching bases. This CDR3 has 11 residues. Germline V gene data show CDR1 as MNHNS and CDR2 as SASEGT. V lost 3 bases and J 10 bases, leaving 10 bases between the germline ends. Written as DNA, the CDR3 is TGTGCCAGCAGTGAGGGACTCAACCAGTACTTC. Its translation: CASSEGLNQYF.

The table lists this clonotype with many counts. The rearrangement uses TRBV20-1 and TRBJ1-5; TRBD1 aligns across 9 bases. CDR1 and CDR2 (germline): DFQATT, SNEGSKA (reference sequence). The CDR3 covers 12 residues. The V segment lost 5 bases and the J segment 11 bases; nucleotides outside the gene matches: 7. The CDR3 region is CSAGQGKEAQHF. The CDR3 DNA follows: TGCAGTGCTGGACAGGGGAAAGAGGCCCAGCATTTT.

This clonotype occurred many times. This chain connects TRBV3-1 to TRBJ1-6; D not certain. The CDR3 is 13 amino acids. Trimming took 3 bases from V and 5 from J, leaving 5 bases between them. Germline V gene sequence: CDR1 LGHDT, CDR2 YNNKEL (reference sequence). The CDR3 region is CASSQMDNSPLHF. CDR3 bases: TGTGCCAGCAGCCAGATGGATAATTCACCCCTCCACTTT.

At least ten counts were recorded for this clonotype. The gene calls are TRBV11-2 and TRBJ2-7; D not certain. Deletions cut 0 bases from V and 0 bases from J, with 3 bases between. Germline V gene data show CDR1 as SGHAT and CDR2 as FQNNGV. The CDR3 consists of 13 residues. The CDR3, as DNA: TGTGCCAGCAGCTTAGATGTCTCCTACGAGCAGTACTTC. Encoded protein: CASSLDVSYEQYF. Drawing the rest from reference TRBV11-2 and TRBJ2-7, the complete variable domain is EAGVAQSPRYKIIEKRQSVAFWCNPISGHATLYWYQQILGQGPKLLIQFQNNGVVDDSQLPKDRFSAERLKGVDSTLKIQPAKLEDSAVYLCASSLDVSYEQYFGPGTRLTVT.

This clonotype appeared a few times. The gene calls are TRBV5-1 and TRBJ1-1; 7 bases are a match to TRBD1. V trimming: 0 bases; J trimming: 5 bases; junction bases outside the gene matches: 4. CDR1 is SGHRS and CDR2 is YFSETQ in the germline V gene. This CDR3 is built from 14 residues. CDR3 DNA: TGCGCCAGCAGCTTGGGGGGACAGAGGACTGAAGCTTTCTTT. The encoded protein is CASSLGGQRTEAFF.

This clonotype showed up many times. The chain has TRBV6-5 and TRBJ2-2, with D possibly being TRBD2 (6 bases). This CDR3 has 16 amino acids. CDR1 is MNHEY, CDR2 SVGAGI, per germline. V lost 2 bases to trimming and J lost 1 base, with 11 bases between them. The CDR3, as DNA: TGTGCCAGCAGTTACCCGGCAGCGGGGAACACCGGGGAGCTGTTTTTT. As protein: CASSYPAAGNTGELFF.

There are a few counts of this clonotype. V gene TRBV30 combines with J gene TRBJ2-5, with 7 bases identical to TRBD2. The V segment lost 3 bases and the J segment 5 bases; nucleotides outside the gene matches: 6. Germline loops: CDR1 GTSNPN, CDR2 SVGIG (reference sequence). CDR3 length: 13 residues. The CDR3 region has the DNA TGTGCCTGGAGCCCGACTAGCCGGGAGACCCAGTACTTC. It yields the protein CAWSPTSRETQYF.

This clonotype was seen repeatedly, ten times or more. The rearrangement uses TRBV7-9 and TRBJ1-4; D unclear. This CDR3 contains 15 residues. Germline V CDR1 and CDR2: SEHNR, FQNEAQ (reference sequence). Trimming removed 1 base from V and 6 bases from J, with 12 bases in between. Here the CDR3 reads CASSLVIGGYEKLFF. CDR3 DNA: TGTGCCAGCAGCTTAGTTATCGGCGGTTATGAAAAACTGTTTTTT. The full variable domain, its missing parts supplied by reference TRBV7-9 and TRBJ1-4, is DTGVSQNPRHKITKRGQNVTFRCDPISEHNRLYWYRQTLGQGPEFLTYFQNEAQLEKSRLLSDRFSAERPKGSFSTLEIQRTEQGDSAMYLCASSLVIGGYEKLFFGSGTQLSVL.

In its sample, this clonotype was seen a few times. DNA of the CDR3: TGCGCCAGCAGCCAAGACCCCATGGGGGTCCCTGAAGCTTTCTTT. The encoded protein is CASSQDPMGVPEAFF. V usage is TRBV4-1 and J usage is TRBJ1-1; D possibly corresponds to TRBD1 (5 bases). Trimming left V 0 bases short and J 6 bases short, with 14 bases between. Germline V CDR1 and CDR2: MGHRA, YSYEKL. CDR3 size: 15 residues.

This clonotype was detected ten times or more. The CDR3 is CASSFWGVGTLHTGELFF. The CDR3 coding sequence is TGTGCCAGCAGTTTTTGGGGAGTGGGGACACTACACACCGGGGAGCTGTTTTTT. This chain links TRBV12-3 or TRBV12-4 with TRBJ2-2; TRBD1 is a possible D gene (6 bases). The V end was cut by 3 bases, the J end by 3 bases, with 20 bases between. The CDR3 contains 18 residues.

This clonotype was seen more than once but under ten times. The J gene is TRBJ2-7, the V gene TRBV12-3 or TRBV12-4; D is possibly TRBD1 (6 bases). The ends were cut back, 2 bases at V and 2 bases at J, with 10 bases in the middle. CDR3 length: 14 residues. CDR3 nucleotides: TGTGCCAGCAGTTTATCAGGGGTTACCTACGAGCAGTACTTC. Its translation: CASSLSGVTYEQYF.

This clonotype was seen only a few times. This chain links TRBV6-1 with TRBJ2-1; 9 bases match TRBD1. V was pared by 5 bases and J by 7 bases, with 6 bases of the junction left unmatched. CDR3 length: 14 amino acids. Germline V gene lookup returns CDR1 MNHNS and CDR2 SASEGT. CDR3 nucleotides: TGTGCCAGCAGTCCCGGGACAGGGAAGAATGAGCAGTTCTTC. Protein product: CASSPGTGKNEQFF.

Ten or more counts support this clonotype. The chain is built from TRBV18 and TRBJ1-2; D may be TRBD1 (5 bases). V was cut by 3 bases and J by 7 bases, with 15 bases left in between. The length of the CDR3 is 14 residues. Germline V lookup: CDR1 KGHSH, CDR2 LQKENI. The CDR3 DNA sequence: TGTGCCAGCTCACCCGACAGCTTCACCCGTGGCTACACCTTC. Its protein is CASSPDSFTRGYTF. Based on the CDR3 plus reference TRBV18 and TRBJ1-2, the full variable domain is NAGVMQNPRHLVRRRGQEARLRCSPMKGHSHVYWYRQLPEEGLKFMVYLQKENIIDESGMPKERFSAEFPKEGPSILRIQQVVRGDSAAYFCASSPDSFTRGYTFGSGTRLTVV.

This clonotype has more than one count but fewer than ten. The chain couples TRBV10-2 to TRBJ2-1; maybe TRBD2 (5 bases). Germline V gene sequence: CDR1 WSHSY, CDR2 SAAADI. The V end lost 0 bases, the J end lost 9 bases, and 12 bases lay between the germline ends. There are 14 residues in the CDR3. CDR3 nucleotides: TGCGCCAGCAGTGAGTCCGGGGATTGGATTGAGCAGTTCTTC. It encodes CASSESGDWIEQFF.

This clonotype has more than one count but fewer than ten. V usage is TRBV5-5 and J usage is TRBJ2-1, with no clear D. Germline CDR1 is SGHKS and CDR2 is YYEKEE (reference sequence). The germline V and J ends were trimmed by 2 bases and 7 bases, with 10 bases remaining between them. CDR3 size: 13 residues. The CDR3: CASSFSLGNEQFF. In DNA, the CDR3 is TGTGCCAGCAGCTTTTCCTTAGGGAATGAGCAGTTCTTC.

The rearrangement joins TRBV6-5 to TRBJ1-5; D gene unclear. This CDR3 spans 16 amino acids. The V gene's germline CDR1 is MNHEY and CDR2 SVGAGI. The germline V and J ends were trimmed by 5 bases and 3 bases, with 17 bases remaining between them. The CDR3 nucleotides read TGTGCCAGCAGTACACAGTATTATGGTAACAATCAGCCCCAGCATTTT. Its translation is CASSTQYYGNNQPQHF.

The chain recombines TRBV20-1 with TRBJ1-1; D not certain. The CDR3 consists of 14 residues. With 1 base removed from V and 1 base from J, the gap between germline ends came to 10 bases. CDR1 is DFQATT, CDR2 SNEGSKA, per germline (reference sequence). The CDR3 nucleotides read TGCAGTGCTAGAGCTGCTCCAGGGAACACTGAAGCTTTCTTT. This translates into CSARAAPGNTEAFF.

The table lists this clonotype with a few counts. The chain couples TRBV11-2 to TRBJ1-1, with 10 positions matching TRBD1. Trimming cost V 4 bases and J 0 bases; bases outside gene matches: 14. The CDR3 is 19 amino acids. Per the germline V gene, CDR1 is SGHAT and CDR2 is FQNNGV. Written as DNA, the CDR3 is TGTGCCAGCAGCTCGGGGACAGGGGTAAAAATCATCATGAACACTGAAGCTTTCTTT. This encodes CASSSGTGVKIIMNTEAFF.

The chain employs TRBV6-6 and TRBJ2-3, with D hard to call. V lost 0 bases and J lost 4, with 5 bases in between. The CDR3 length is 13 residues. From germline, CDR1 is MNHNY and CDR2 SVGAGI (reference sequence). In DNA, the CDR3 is TGTGCCAGCAGTTACTCCGGGCCAGATACGCAGTATTTT. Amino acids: CASSYSGPDTQYF.

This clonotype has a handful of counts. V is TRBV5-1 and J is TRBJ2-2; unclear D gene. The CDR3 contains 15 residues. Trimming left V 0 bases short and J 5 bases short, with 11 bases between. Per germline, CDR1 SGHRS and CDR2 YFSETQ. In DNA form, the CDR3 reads TGCGCCAGCAGCTTGGGACACCAGAAGACCGGGGAGCTGTTTTTT. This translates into CASSLGHQKTGELFF.

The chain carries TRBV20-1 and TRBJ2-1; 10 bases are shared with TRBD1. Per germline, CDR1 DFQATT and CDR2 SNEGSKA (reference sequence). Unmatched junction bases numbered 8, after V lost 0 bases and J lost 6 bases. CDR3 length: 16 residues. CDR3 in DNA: TGCAGTGCTAGAGATGAGGGACAGGGGAAAGGCAATGAGCAGTTCTTC. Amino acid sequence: CSARDEGQGKGNEQFF.

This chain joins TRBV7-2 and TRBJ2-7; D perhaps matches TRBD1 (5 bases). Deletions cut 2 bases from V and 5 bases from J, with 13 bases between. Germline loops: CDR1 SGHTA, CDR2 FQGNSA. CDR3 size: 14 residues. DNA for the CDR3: TGTGCCAGCAGCTTAAGACAGCAATCGCACGAGCAGTACTTC. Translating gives CASSLRQQSHEQYF.

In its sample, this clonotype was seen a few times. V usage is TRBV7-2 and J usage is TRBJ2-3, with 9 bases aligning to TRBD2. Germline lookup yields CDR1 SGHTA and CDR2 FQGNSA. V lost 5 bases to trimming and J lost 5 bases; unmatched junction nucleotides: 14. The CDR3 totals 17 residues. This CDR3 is CASSLHGAGGPVDTQYF. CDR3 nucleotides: TGTGCCAGCAGCCTCCACGGGGCGGGGGGGCCCGTAGATACGCAGTATTTT.